Listed below are T cell receptor beta chains from one sample, sequenced in a study of shared clonotypes between healthy human individuals. Profiling relied on immunoSEQ multiplex PCR, and the TCRdb table lists in-frame clones only, not all of them. The table shows approximately 2.4 million clones, with approximately 95% occurring only once. Input material: naive CD4+ T cells sorted from blood. Receptor source: a man aged 18 to 30 in good health. The CDR3 runs from the conserved cysteine through the conserved F or W. The D gene is left open where the match is weak. Only some rows state a clone size, as once, few, many or a class for expanded clones.

J: TRBJ1-5
size: NA
V: TRBV12-5
D: NA
CDR3: CARSARRGPNSNQPQHF
DNA: TGTGCTAGGAGCGCGAGGCGCGGTCCCAATAGCAATCAGCCCCAGCATTTT

J: TRBJ1-1
size: NA
V: TRBV6-5
D: NA
CDR3: CASSPGTQREAFF
DNA: TGTGCCAGCAGTCCAGGGACACAACGGGAAGCTTTCTTT

J: TRBJ2-3
size: NA
V: TRBV30
D: TRBD2
CDR3: CAWSSTSADTQYF
DNA: TGTGCCTGGAGTTCGACTAGCGCAGATACGCAGTATTTT

J: TRBJ2-6
size: NA
V: TRBV18
D: NA
CDR3: CASSSVESGANVLTF
DNA: TGTGCCAGCTCGTCAGTGGAATCTGGGGCCAACGTCCTGACTTTC

J: TRBJ2-7
size: NA
V: TRBV28
D: TRBD1
CDR3: CASSLGTGGYTYEQYF
DNA: TGTGCCAGCAGTTTGGGGACAGGGGGGTATACCTACGAGCAGTACTTC

J: TRBJ2-7
size: NA
V: TRBV6-6
D: NA
CDR3: CASSYSTRPEQYF
DNA: TGTGCCAGCAGTTACTCGACTAGGCCCGAGCAGTACTTC

J: TRBJ2-7
size: NA
V: TRBV30
D: TRBD2
CDR3: CACSKRGGMYEQYF
DNA: TGTGCCTGCTCTAAGCGGGGGGGCATGTACGAGCAGTACTTC

J: TRBJ2-5
size: NA
V: TRBV11-2
D: NA
CDR3: CASSLVTTREAQYF
DNA: TGTGCCAGCAGCTTAGTCACTACAAGAGAGGCCCAGTACTTC

J: TRBJ2-1
size: NA
V: TRBV6-5
D: TRBD2
CDR3: CASSRAGEQFF
DNA: TGTGCCAGCAGTAGAGCGGGGGAGCAGTTCTTC

J: TRBJ2-1
size: once
V: TRBV14
D: NA
CDR3: CASSQVLGTVYNEQFF
DNA: TGTGCCAGCAGCCAAGTCCTCGGGACTGTATACAATGAGCAGTTCTTC

J: TRBJ1-5
size: NA
V: TRBV6-6
D: NA
CDR3: CASSAREAINQPQHF
DNA: TGTGCCAGCAGTGCCCGGGAGGCGATCAATCAGCCCCAGCATTTT

J: TRBJ1-1
size: NA
V: TRBV27
D: NA
CDR3: CASKRGAMNTEAFF
DNA: TGTGCCTCCAAGCGGGGGGCGATGAACACTGAAGCTTTCTTT

J: TRBJ1-2
size: NA
V: TRBV11-2
D: NA
CDR3: CASSPNGAPWAGYTF
DNA: TGTGCCAGCAGCCCCAACGGGGCGCCGTGGGCTGGCTACACCTTC

J: TRBJ2-5
size: NA
V: TRBV28
D: NA
CDR3: CASSSEGGTETQYF
DNA: TGTGCCAGCAGTTCCGAGGGGGGGACAGAGACCCAGTACTTC

J: TRBJ1-2
size: NA
V: TRBV30
D: NA
CDR3: CAWSPGGGYYGYTF
DNA: TGTGCCTGGAGTCCCGGGGGGGGTTACTATGGCTACACCTTC

J: TRBJ1-2
size: NA
V: TRBV6-5
D: NA
CDR3: CASSYDRRAVYGYTF
DNA: TGTGCCAGCAGTTACGACAGGAGAGCAGTCTATGGCTACACCTTC

J: TRBJ1-2
size: once
V: TRBV11-2
D: NA
CDR3: CASSLGGAQNYGYTF
DNA: TGTGCCAGCAGCTTAGGCGGAGCACAGAACTATGGCTACACCTTC

J: TRBJ1-5
size: NA
V: TRBV10-2
D: NA
CDR3: CASSPGDSNQPQHF
DNA: TGCGCCAGCAGTCCAGGGGACAGCAATCAGCCCCAGCATTTT

J: TRBJ2-5
size: NA
V: TRBV2
D: NA
CDR3: CASSPPSFQYF
DNA: TGTGCCAGCAGCCCCCCGAGCTTCCAGTACTTC

J: TRBJ2-7
size: NA
V: TRBV6-6
D: TRBD2
CDR3: CASSQLAGEYHEQYF
DNA: TGTGCCAGCAGCCAACTAGCGGGAGAGTACCACGAGCAGTACTTC

J: TRBJ2-5
size: NA
V: TRBV28
D: TRBD1
CDR3: CASSSGQGQETQYF
DNA: TGTGCCAGCAGTTCAGGACAGGGGCAGGAGACCCAGTACTTC

J: TRBJ2-7
size: NA
V: TRBV4-2
D: TRBD2
CDR3: CASSQDRRREVISYEQYF
DNA: TGTGCCAGCAGCCAAGATAGGCGGCGGGAGGTCATCTCCTACGAGCAGTACTTC

J: TRBJ2-3
size: few
V: TRBV5-1
D: TRBD1
CDR3: CASSLLQGADTQYF
DNA: TGCGCCAGCAGCTTGTTACAGGGGGCAGATACGCAGTATTTT

J: TRBJ1-4
size: NA
V: TRBV4-1
D: TRBD1
CDR3: CASSQTGGMEKLFF
DNA: TGCGCCAGCAGCCAGACAGGGGGCATGGAAAAACTGTTTTTT

J: TRBJ2-5
size: NA
V: TRBV5-1
D: NA
CDR3: CASSLEPTGGTVETQYF
DNA: TGCGCCAGCAGCTTGGAACCGACAGGCGGTACCGTTGAGACCCAGTACTTC